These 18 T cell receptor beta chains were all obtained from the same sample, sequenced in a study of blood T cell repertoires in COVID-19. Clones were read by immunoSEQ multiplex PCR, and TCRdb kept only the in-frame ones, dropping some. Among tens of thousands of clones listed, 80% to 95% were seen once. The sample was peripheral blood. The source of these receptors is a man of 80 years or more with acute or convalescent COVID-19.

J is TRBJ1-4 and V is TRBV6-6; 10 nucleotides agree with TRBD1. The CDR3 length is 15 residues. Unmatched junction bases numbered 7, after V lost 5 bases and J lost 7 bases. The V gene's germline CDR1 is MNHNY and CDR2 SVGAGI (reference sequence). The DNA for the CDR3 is TGTGCCAGCAGTACCAGGGACAGGGGAAGTGAAAAACTGTTTTTT. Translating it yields CASSTRDRGSEKLFF.

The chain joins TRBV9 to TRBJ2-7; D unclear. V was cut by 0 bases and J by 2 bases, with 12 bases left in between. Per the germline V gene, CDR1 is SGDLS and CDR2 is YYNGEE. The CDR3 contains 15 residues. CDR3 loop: CASSVALETPYEQYF. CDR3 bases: TGTGCCAGCAGCGTAGCTCTGGAGACCCCCTACGAGCAGTACTTC. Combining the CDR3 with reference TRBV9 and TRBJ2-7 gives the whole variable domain DSGVTQTPKHLITATGQRVTLRCSPRSGDLSVYWYQQSLDQGLQFLIQYYNGEERAKGNILERFSAQQFPDLHSELNLSSLELGDSALYFCASSVALETPYEQYFGPGTRLTVT.

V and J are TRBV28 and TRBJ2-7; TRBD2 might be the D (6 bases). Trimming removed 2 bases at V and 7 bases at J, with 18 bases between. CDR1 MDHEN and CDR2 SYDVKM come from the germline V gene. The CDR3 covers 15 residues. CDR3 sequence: CASSLDQSRAGEQYF. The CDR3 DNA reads TGTGCCAGCAGTTTAGACCAGTCCCGGGCGGGGGAGCAGTACTTC.

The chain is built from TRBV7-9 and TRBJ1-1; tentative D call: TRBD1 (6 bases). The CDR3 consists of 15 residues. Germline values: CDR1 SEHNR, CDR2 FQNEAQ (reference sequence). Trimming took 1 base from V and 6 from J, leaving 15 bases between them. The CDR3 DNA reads TGTGCCAGCAGCTTAGTGGTCAGGGGTTACCCTGAAGCTTTCTTT. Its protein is CASSLVVRGYPEAFF. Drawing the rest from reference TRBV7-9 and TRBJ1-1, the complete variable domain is DTGVSQNPRHKITKRGQNVTFRCDPISEHNRLYWYRQTLGQGPEFLTYFQNEAQLEKSRLLSDRFSAERPKGSFSTLEIQRTEQGDSAMYLCASSLVVRGYPEAFFGQGTRLTVV.

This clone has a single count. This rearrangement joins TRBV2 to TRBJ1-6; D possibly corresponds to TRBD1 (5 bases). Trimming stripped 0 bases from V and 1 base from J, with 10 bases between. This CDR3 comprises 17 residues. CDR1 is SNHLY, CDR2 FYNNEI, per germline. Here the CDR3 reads CASSEAGQYSYNSPLHF. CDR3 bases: TGTGCCAGCAGTGAAGCGGGGCAGTATTCCTATAATTCACCCCTCCACTTT.

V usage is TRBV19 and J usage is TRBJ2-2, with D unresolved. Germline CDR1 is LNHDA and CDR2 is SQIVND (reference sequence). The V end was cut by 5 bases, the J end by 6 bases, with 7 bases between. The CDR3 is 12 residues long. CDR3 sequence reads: CASSQFPGELFF. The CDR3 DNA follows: TGTGCCAGTAGTCAATTTCCCGGGGAGCTGTTTTTT.

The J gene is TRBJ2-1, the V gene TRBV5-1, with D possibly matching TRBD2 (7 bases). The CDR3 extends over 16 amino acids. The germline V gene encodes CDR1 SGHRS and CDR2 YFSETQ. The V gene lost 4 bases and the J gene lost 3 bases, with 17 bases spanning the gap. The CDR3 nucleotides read TGCGCCAGCAGCATCTCTCACGGGGGGCTCTACAATGAGCAGTTCTTC. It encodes CASSISHGGLYNEQFF.

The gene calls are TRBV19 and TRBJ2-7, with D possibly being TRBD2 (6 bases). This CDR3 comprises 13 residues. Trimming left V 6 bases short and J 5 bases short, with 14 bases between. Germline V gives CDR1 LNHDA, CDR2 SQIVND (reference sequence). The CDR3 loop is CASRDWGDHEQYF. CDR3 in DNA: TGTGCCAGTAGGGACTGGGGGGACCACGAGCAGTACTTC.

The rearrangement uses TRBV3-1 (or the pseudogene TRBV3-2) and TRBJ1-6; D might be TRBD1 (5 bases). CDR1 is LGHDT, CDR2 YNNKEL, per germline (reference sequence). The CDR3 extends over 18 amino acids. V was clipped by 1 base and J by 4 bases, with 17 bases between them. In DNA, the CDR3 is TGTGCCAGCAGCCAAGTGCACAATGGGGCGGGGTATAATTCACCCCTCCACTTT. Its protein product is CASSQVHNGAGYNSPLHF.

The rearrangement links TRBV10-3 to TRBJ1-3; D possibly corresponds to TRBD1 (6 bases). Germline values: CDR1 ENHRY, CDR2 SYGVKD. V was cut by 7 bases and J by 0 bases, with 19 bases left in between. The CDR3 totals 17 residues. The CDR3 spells CAITQQGPEGSGNTIYF. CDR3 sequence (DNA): TGTGCCATCACCCAACAGGGTCCTGAGGGCTCTGGAAACACCATATATTTT.

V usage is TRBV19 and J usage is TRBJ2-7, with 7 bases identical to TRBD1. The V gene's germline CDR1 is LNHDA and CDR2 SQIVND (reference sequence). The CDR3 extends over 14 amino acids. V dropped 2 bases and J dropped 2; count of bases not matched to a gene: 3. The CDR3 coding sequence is TGTGCCAGTAGTATAAGGACAGGAGCCTACGAGCAGTACTTC. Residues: CASSIRTGAYEQYF.

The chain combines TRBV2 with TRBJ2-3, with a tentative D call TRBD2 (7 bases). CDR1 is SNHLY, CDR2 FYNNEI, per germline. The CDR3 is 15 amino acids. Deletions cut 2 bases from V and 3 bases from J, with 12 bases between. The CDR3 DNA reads TGTGCCAGCAGTGAATGGCGGGGGCCTACAGATACGCAGTATTTT. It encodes CASSEWRGPTDTQYF.

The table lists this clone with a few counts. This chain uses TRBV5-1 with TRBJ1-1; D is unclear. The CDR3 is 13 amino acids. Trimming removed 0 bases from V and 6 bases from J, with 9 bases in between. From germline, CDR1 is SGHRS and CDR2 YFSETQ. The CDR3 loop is CASSLGSVPEAFF. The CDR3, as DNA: TGCGCCAGCAGCTTGGGGTCGGTCCCTGAAGCTTTCTTT.

CDR3 sequence: CASSQYNQPQHF. The CDR3 coding sequence is TGTGCCAGCAGCCAATACAATCAGCCCCAGCATTTT. This chain connects TRBV3-1 (or the pseudogene TRBV3-2) to TRBJ1-5; D is unclear. Trimming stripped 2 bases from V and 3 bases from J, with 2 bases between. The germline V gene has CDR1 LGHDT and CDR2 YNNKEL (reference sequence). This CDR3 is 12 amino acids long.

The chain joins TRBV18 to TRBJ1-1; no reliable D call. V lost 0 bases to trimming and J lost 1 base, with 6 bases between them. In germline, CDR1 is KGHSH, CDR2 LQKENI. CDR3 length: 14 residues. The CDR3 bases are TGTGCCAGCTCACCACCACAGAAGAACACTGAAGCTTTCTTT. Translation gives CASSPPQKNTEAFF.

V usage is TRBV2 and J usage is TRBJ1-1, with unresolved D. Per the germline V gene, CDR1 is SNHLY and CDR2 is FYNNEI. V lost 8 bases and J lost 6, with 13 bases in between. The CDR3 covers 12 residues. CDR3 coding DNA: TGTGCCAGCCGTCGGGAGCGGGCTGAAGCTTTCTTT. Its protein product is CASRRERAEAFF.

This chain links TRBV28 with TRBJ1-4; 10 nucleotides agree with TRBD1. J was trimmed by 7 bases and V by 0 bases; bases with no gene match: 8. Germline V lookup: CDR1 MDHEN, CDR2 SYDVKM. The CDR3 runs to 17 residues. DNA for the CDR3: TGTGCCAGCAGTTTATGGAAGACAGGGGGCAGAACTGAAAAACTGTTTTTT. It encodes CASSLWKTGGRTEKLFF.

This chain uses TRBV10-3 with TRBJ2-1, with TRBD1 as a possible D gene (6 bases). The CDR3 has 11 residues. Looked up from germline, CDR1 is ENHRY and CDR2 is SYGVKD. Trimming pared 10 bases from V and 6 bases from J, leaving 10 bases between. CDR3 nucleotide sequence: TGTGCCACCCAGGGGAGCAATGAGCAGTTCTTC. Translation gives CATQGSNEQFF.